This is a list of T cell receptor beta chains from one sample in a study of shared T cell receptors in the human thymus. Libraries were prepared by immunoSEQ multiplex PCR; TCRdb keeps only in-frame clonotypes and omits some of them. The sample gives 640,000 or so clones, around 87% of which show up once; 0.0094% is in the top ten. The data also belong to a second study, concerning human thymus T cells.

The sequenced material came from thymocytes. The source is a boy under three years old with a congenital heart defect. Each CDR3 is given without its conserved first and last residue. Fields, in order: V gene, J gene, CDR3 length, CDR3 protein.

V: TRBV13
J: TRBJ2-7
length: 17
CDR3: ASSLGRTSLNGTIHEQY

V: TRBV19
J: TRBJ2-7
length: 13
CDR3: ASRSGRDTSYEQY

V: TRBV25-1
J: TRBJ1-5
length: 11
CDR3: APRAGPNQPQH

V: TRBV27
J: TRBJ1-2
length: 15
CDR3: ASSSRDRDLTNYGYT

V: TRBV7-9
J: TRBJ2-3
length: 13
CDR3: ASSRAGGPSDTQY

V: TRBV19
J: TRBJ1-4
length: 12
CDR3: ASSIGQGREKLF

V: TRBV21-1
J: TRBJ2-1
length: 13
CDR3: ASSKTSGGHNEQF

V: TRBV5-4
J: TRBJ2-3
length: 16
CDR3: ASNPGPLDSEPTDTQY

V: TRBV2
J: TRBJ2-3
length: 17
CDR3: ASPPSGLAGGLGTDTQY

V: TRBV5-6
J: TRBJ2-1
length: 14
CDR3: ASSLEVRTRDNEQF

V: TRBV4-3
J: TRBJ1-5
length: 14
CDR3: ASSQDSRGRNQPQH